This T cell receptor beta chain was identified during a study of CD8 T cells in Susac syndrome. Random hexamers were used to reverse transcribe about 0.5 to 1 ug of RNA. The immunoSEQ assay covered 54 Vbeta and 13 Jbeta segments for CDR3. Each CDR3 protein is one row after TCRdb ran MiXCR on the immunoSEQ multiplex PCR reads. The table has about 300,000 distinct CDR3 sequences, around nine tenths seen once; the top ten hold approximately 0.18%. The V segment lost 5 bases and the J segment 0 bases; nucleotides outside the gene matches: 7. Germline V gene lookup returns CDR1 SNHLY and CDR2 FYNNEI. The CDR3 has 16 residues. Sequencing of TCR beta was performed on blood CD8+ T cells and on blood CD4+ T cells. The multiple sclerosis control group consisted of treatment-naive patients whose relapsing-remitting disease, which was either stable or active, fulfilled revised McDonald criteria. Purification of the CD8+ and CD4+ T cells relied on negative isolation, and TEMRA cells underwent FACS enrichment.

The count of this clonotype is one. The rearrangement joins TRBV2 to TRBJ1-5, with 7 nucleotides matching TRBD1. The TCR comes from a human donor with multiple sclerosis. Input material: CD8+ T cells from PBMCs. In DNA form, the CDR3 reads TGTGCCAGCAGTTCCTCACAGGGGTTTAGCAATCAGCCCCAGCATTTT. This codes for CASSSSQGFSNQPQHF.